The entry below describes one TCR beta chain. This sample is drawn from a study of blood T cell repertoires in COVID-19. Trimming at V came to 4 bases and at J to 1 base, leaving 0 bases not matched to a gene. The CDR3 has 14 amino acids. The V gene's germline CDR1 is LGHNA and CDR2 YNFKEQ. Clones were read by immunoSEQ multiplex PCR, and TCRdb kept only the in-frame ones, dropping some. This sample has 200,000 or so clones; more than 85% occur once, and the top ten carry under 2%. Source material: peripheral blood. The receptor's source is a man between 35 and 55 years old with active or convalescent COVID-19. This chain uses TRBV4-2 with TRBJ2-3; TRBD2 aligns across 9 bases. In DNA, the CDR3 is TGTGCCAGCAGCCGGACTAGCGGCACAGATACGCAGTATTTT. Protein sequence: CASSRTSGTDTQYF.